Given below is one T cell receptor beta chain in context. This sample was taken from a study of blood T cell repertoires in COVID-19. The overall study: Sites across the United States, Italy and Spain contributed samples from acute and convalescent COVID-19. T cells, B-cell-depleted T cells, or PBMCs supplied cDNA or gDNA.

Libraries were prepared by immunoSEQ multiplex PCR; TCRdb keeps only in-frame clonotypes and omits some of them. The sample has over 300,000 clones, nearly 90% seen once. CDR3 length equals 18 residues. Germline V gene data show CDR1 as SGDLS and CDR2 as YYNGEE. The V end was cut by 4 bases, the J end by 3 bases, with 23 bases between. The sequenced sample consisted of peripheral blood. The chain carries TRBV9 and TRBJ1-3, with D maybe TRBD1 (5 bases). The sequence was collected from a man aged 18 to 29 with active or convalescent COVID-19. The CDR3 is CASSLTARGPEHGNTIYF. CDR3 in DNA: TGTGCCAGCAGCCTCACCGCGCGGGGACCAGAGCATGGAAACACCATATATTTT.